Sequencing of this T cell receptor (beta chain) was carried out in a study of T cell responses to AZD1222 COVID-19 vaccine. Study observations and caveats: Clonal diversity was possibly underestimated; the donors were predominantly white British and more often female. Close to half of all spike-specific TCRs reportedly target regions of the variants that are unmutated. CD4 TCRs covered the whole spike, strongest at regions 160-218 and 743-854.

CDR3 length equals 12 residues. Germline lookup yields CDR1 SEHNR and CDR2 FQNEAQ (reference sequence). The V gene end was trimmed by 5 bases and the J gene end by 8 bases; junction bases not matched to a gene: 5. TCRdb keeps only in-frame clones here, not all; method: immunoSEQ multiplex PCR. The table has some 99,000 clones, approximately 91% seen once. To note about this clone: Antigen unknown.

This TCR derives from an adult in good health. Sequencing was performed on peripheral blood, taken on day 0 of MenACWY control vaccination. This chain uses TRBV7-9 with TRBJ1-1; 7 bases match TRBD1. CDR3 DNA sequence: TGTGCCAGCAGCGTAGACAGGGTCGAAGCTTTCTTT. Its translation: CASSVDRVEAFF.